The subject of this entry is one TCR beta chain. Its antigen target is currently unknown. Qualities for individual bases were not recorded, and no much larger clone is one base off. The sample's time point label, decoded: pretreatment peripheral blood. The cohort comprised 29 patients with locally advanced or metastatic urothelial carcinoma treated at Memorial Sloan Kettering on a trial protocol. Peripheral blood mononuclear cells were collected pretreatment and during treatment, at between 1 and 8 total time points per patient. The Qiagen DNeasy Blood extraction kit was used to purify genomic DNA from total PBMCs and tumor samples. PBMCs were collected pretreatment and during treatment, and were isolated and stored as previously described. Deletion took 7 bases off V and 7 bases off J, with a span of 16 bases between the germline ends. Per the germline V gene, MGHDK is the CDR1 and SYGVNS is the CDR2. The CDR3, cysteine through phenylalanine, is 13 amino acids long. The CDR3 DNA has 39 bases and is translated from base 1.

Each PCR received spiked-in synthetic TCR analog templates so that absolute template abundance could be estimated from read counts. The immunoSEQ assay used bias-controlled V and J gene primers to amplify TCRbeta CDR3 regions from genomic DNA. Sequencing of rearranged TCRbeta segments was performed at approximately 20X coverage. Concerning the study's data processing: Clustering was used to correct sequencing errors, and CDR3s were annotated against IMGT to assign V, D and J genes. Downstream analyses used only productive TCRbeta rearrangements, leaving out any out-of-frame or stop-codon sequences. Clonality was computed as one minus Shannon entropy normalized by the log of the number of unique productive sequences. Fisher's exact test with Benjamini-Hochberg correction, using a cutoff of adjusted p below 0.01, was how clones that differed between time points or between blood and tumor were identified. The table comes from immuneACCESS by way of TCRdb, which keeps in-frame sequences with V and J called. Part of the clones is missing from these tables; in studies checked, under half for an unresolved V gene and the rest for unknown reasons. The DNA gave D and trimming, while V, J and clone size come from that table. In this sample the table shows tens of thousands of clones, roughly 84% of which occur a single time. Clones ranked in the top ten supply over 8.5% of the sample.

The record originates from a study of PD-L1 blockade in urothelial cancer (dated by TCRdb to 2015 to 2018). Looking at the study overall: Therapy was started at some point between 2014 and 2016 for all patients, and atezolizumab 1,200 mg was administered intravenously every 3 weeks. About 90% of the roughly 30 patients were identified as males with urothelial cancer of bladder origin, and a prior smoking history was reported by 18 of 29 patients. Durable clinical benefit was achieved by nine patients but not by the remaining 20. In the same patients who had TCR sequencing, pretreatment tumors also underwent whole exome sequencing and RNA sequencing. Somatic, immune and clinical correlates of response to PD-L1 blockade with atezolizumab in urothelial cancer were the focus of an exploratory multi-omic analysis. TCR sequencing covered pretreatment tumor samples and matched, serially collected peripheral blood taken before and after atezolizumab treatment. Progression-free survival longer than 6 months counted as durable clinical benefit, and TCR features were additionally tested against both progression-free and overall survival. Some 30 patients had pretreatment blood TCR-seq, some 24 had at least one posttreatment blood collection, and some 24 had tumor TCR-seq. A median of 141,255 T cells and 80,000 to 95,000 unique TCRs was obtained from blood samples, and a median clonality of roughly 0.074 was observed. An ECOG performance status of 0 or 1 was recorded for the patients, and 0 to 3 prior chemotherapy regimens had been received by the patients. Blood samples were analyzed at two time points: 3 weeks after treatment start (second dose) and 6 weeks after treatment start.

The paper's findings and limits, for the study overall: A pretreatment peripheral blood TCR clonality below the median was linked to improved progression-free and overall survival. Greater expansion of tumor-associated TCR clones in peripheral blood 3 weeks after the start of treatment was observed in patients with durable benefit (n ≈ 20, p = 0.022). Because of the small sample size (n ≈ 31) and the many exploratory analyses performed, the results are intended to be regarded as hypothesis-generating.

The chain was built from TRBV25-1 and TRBJ1-1, with no D gene named confidently. Sequenced material: PBMCs, taken around atezolizumab (anti-PD-L1) treatment. The receptor was derived from a woman between 65 and 79 years old with urothelial cancer. The DNA sequence reads TGTGCCAGCACCCCCCCCGGCGGGTATGAAGCTTTCTTT. It specifies CASTPPGGYEAFF.